The 31 T cell receptor beta chains reported below all come from one sample, sequenced in a study of blood T cell repertoires in COVID-19. The repertoire was sequenced with immunoSEQ multiplex PCR; TCRdb's copy has only in-frame clones and lacks some. Altogether about 110,000 clones are present, 60% to 80% being singletons, with the ten largest covering about a sixth. Sequencing was done on a sample of peripheral blood. The source is a woman of 80 years or more with active or convalescent COVID-19.

This clone was picked up a small number of times. The J gene is TRBJ2-1, the V gene TRBV9; 9 bases agree with TRBD2. Germline-derived CDR1 and CDR2 are SGDLS and YYNGEE. The CDR3 extends over 17 amino acids. With V trimmed by 0 bases and J by 0 bases, 4 bases remained unmatched. The CDR3, as DNA: TGTGCCAGCAGCGTAGAAGCGGGAGGTACCTCCTACAATGAGCAGTTCTTC. Translating gives CASSVEAGGTSYNEQFF.

The V gene is TRBV19, the J gene TRBJ1-2; D is undetermined. The length of the CDR3 is 14 residues. With 6 bases removed from V and 7 bases from J, the gap between germline ends came to 18 bases. Germline V gene sequence: CDR1 LNHDA, CDR2 SQIVND (reference sequence). The CDR3 loop is CASSSQSGVTGYTF. For the CDR3, the DNA is TGTGCCAGTAGCTCCCAATCGGGAGTAACTGGCTACACCTTC.

The chain employs TRBV5-4 and TRBJ2-6, with a tentative D call TRBD1 (6 bases). V was trimmed by 4 bases and J by 2 bases, leaving 10 bases between them. The CDR3 covers 15 residues. CDR1 and CDR2 from the germline V gene are SGHNT and YYREEE (reference sequence). The CDR3 nucleotides are TGTGCCAGCAGCGAGGGGGATCCTGGGGCCAACGTCCTGACTTTC. Its translation is CASSEGDPGANVLTF.

This chain connects TRBV28 to TRBJ2-7, with 9 bases lining up with TRBD1. The germline CDR1 and CDR2 sequences are MDHEN and SYDVKM. The CDR3 has 15 amino acids. V shed 5 bases and J 3 bases; nucleotides not matched to a gene: 8. The CDR3 nucleotides are TGTGCCAGCAGTCCGACCGGGACAGGGCGCTACGAGCAGTACTTC. This translates into CASSPTGTGRYEQYF.

The chain combines TRBV5-6 with TRBJ2-7; 8 nucleotides match TRBD2. V trimming: 4 bases; J trimming: 6 bases; junction bases outside the gene matches: 9. Per the germline V gene, CDR1 is SGHDT and CDR2 is YYEEEE. This CDR3 is 14 amino acids long. The DNA for the CDR3 is TGTGCCAGCAGCATCGGCGGGGGGTACGGCGAGCAGTACTTC. Translated, it gives CASSIGGGYGEQYF.

The rearrangement uses TRBV14 and TRBJ1-2; 7 bases match TRBD1. The J segment lost 1 base and the V segment lost 2 bases, leaving 4 bases of the junction unmatched. CDR1 is SGHDN and CDR2 is FVKESK in the germline V gene. The CDR3 totals 15 residues. CDR3 sequence reads: CASSQQTGFNYGYTF. DNA of the CDR3: TGTGCCAGCAGCCAACAGACAGGGTTTAACTATGGCTACACCTTC.

V usage is TRBV5-5 and J usage is TRBJ2-7, with 11 bases lining up with TRBD1. The CDR3 totals 14 residues. Germline lookup yields CDR1 SGHKS and CDR2 YYEKEE (reference sequence). V was pared by 2 bases and J by 3 bases, with 1 base of the junction left unmatched. CDR3 nucleotides: TGTGCCAGCAGCTTAGGGACAGGGGGCTACGAGCAGTACTTC. The encoded protein is CASSLGTGGYEQYF.

The chain links TRBV3-1 (or the pseudogene TRBV3-2) to TRBJ2-1; a weak D match, TRBD2 (5 bases). CDR1 is LGHDT and CDR2 is YNNKEL in the germline V gene (reference sequence). This CDR3 region has 17 residues. V was cut by 1 base and J by 0 bases, with 13 bases left in between. CDR3 bases: TGTGCCAGCAGCCAAGGGCGGCGGGCTTTCTCCTACAATGAGCAGTTCTTC. Protein sequence: CASSQGRRAFSYNEQFF.

The chain combines TRBV5-8 with TRBJ1-2, with 9 positions matching TRBD1. J gave up 2 bases and V 0 bases, and 5 bases lay outside the gene matches. Germline V gene data show CDR1 as SGHTS and CDR2 as YDEGEE. CDR3 length: 16 amino acids. CDR3 sequence (DNA): TGTGCCAGCAGCTTGGCGAGGACAGGGGACAACTATGGCTACACCTTC. As protein: CASSLARTGDNYGYTF.

The rearrangement links TRBV6-5 to TRBJ1-3, with D uncertain. From germline, CDR1 is MNHEY and CDR2 SVGAGI. There are 13 residues in the CDR3. V was cut by 6 bases and J by 3 bases, with 9 bases left in between. CDR3 nucleotide sequence: TGTGCCAGCAGCTCGACAAATGGAAACACCATATATTTT. This gives the protein CASSSTNGNTIYF.

The chain uses TRBV3-1 (or the pseudogene TRBV3-2) and TRBJ1-2; D gene unclear. The CDR3 length is 14 residues. Germline CDR1 is LGHDT and CDR2 is YNNKEL (reference sequence). The ends were cut back, 6 bases at V and 7 bases at J, with 18 bases in the middle. The CDR3 DNA is TGTGCCAGCAGACCCCAGGCTCTCGGCGCTGGCTACACCTTC. The encoded protein is CASRPQALGAGYTF.

This sequence joins TRBV5-6 and TRBJ1-4, with D possibly being TRBD1 (5 bases). Germline CDR1 is SGHDT and CDR2 is YYEEEE. Trimming stripped 4 bases from V and 6 bases from J, with 16 bases between. CDR3 size: 15 residues. This CDR3 reads CASSRKPPGDEKLFF. Written as DNA, the CDR3 is TGTGCCAGCAGCCGCAAGCCTCCGGGGGATGAAAAACTGTTTTTT.

The V gene is TRBV5-1, the J gene TRBJ2-7; TRBD1 matches 7 bases. J lost 2 bases, V lost 2 bases, and 4 bases had no gene match. The CDR3 spans 14 residues. Germline V gives CDR1 SGHRS, CDR2 YFSETQ. CDR3 nucleotides: TGCGCCAGCAGCTTAAGGGACAGTACCTACGAGCAGTACTTC. It translates to CASSLRDSTYEQYF.

This clone was observed a few times. V usage is TRBV3-1 (or the pseudogene TRBV3-2) and J usage is TRBJ1-1; D uncertain. Germline CDR1 is LGHDT and CDR2 is YNNKEL (reference sequence). V was pared by 5 bases and J by 1 base, with 8 bases between. CDR3 length equals 13 residues. The CDR3 bases are TGTGCCAGCAGCTATATGGCGAACACTGAAGCTTTCTTT. This codes for CASSYMANTEAFF.

This rearrangement joins TRBV27 to TRBJ2-1; a weak D match, TRBD1 (6 bases). The length of the CDR3 is 18 residues. CDR1 is MNHEY, CDR2 SMNVEV, per germline (reference sequence). V lost 2 bases to trimming and J lost 5 bases, with 22 bases between them. CDR3 coding DNA: TGTGCCAGCAGTTTAGTTGGGCTCAGACGAGGGGGTCACAATGAGCAGTTCTTC. Its translation is CASSLVGLRRGGHNEQFF.

The chain joins TRBV2 to TRBJ2-1; no definite D call. The CDR3 has 13 residues. V lost 6 bases to trimming and J lost 5 bases, with 11 bases between them. Germline-derived CDR1 and CDR2 are SNHLY and FYNNEI. The DNA for the CDR3 is TGTGCCAGCAGGAACAGCAGACACAATGAGCAGTTCTTC. It yields the protein CASRNSRHNEQFF.

The table lists this clone with a few counts. This chain links TRBV2 with TRBJ1-1; 8 nucleotides match TRBD1. With 7 bases clipped from V and 1 base from J, the junction kept 2 bases outside the gene matches. CDR3 size: 13 residues. CDR1 and CDR2 (germline): SNHLY, FYNNEI. In DNA form, the CDR3 reads TGTGCCAGCACACAGGGGGAGAACACTGAAGCTTTCTTT. Residues: CASTQGENTEAFF.

The chain links TRBV2 to TRBJ2-1; D gene unclear. Germline V gene data show CDR1 as SNHLY and CDR2 as FYNNEI. The CDR3 runs to 16 residues. With 1 base removed from V and 2 bases from J, the gap between germline ends came to 12 bases. This CDR3 is CASSEGQITPYNEQFF. The CDR3 bases are TGTGCCAGCAGTGAAGGGCAGATTACGCCCTACAATGAGCAGTTCTTC.

The V and J genes are TRBV30 and TRBJ1-2; weak D call: TRBD1 (6 bases). Germline-derived CDR1 and CDR2 are GTSNPN and SVGIG (reference sequence). With 4 bases removed from V and 8 bases from J, the gap between germline ends came to 20 bases. The CDR3 extends over 14 amino acids. The CDR3 sequence is CAWTGAGAVRGYTF. CDR3 coding DNA: TGTGCCTGGACCGGGGCAGGGGCAGTAAGAGGCTACACCTTC.

The chain couples TRBV29-1 to TRBJ2-3; tentatively, D is TRBD1 (5 bases). Germline CDR1 reads SQVTM; CDR2 reads ANQGSEA. This CDR3 is 15 amino acids long. Trimming took 7 bases from V and 2 from J, leaving 19 bases between them. Written as DNA, the CDR3 is TGCAGCGCTCCACCTCAGGGCACATTCACAGATACGCAGTATTTT. Amino acids: CSAPPQGTFTDTQYF.

The rearrangement uses TRBV12-5 and TRBJ2-1; 7 positions match TRBD2. The CDR3 length is 16 residues. V lost 6 bases and J lost 4; bases outside the gene matches: 12. Germline V CDR1 and CDR2: LGHNT, FRNRAP. The CDR3 nucleotides read TGTGCTAGTGGCCAATCCCTTGGGGGGGGTTACAATGAGCAGTTCTTC. It encodes CASGQSLGGGYNEQFF.

The chain links TRBV2 to TRBJ2-2; perhaps TRBD2 as D (6 bases). The V gene lost 11 bases and the J gene lost 3 bases, with 13 bases spanning the gap. The CDR3 covers 13 residues. Looked up from germline, CDR1 is SNHLY and CDR2 is FYNNEI. Here the CDR3 DNA reads TGTGCCGGCGGGATAGGAGACACCGGGGAGCTGTTTTTT. This encodes CAGGIGDTGELFF.

CDR3 region: CASSNSGGGGQPQHF. The CDR3, as DNA: TGTGCCAGTAGTAACTCAGGGGGCGGTGGACAGCCCCAGCATTTT. The chain carries TRBV19 and TRBJ1-5, with TRBD1 matching over 8 bases. The germline CDR1 and CDR2 sequences are LNHDA and SQIVND (reference sequence). The J segment lost 7 bases and the V segment lost 4 bases, leaving 9 bases of the junction unmatched. This CDR3 contains 15 residues. The complete variable domain, with remaining parts taken from reference TRBV19 and TRBJ1-5, reads DGGITQSPKYLFRKEGQNVTLSCEQNLNHDAMYWYRQDPGQGLRLIYYSQIVNDFQKGDIAEGYSVSREKKESFPLTVTSAQKNPTAFYLCASSNSGGGGQPQHFGDGTRLSIL.

The rearrangement links TRBV6-2 or TRBV6-3 to TRBJ2-1; possibly TRBD1 for D (6 bases). Between the trimmed V and J ends, which lost 5 bases and 3 bases, there was a span of 11 bases. Germline values: CDR1 MNHEY, CDR2 SVGEGT. This CDR3 contains 14 residues. CDR3 amino acids: CASSRQVYYNEQFF. CDR3 DNA sequence: TGTGCCAGCAGTCGACAGGTCTACTACAATGAGCAGTTCTTC.

The chain combines TRBV5-4 with TRBJ2-1, with 11 bases lining up with TRBD2. Germline CDR1 is SGHNT and CDR2 is YYREEE (reference sequence). CDR3 length equals 16 residues. The ends lost 0 bases at V and 6 bases at J; junction bases unmatched: 5. Written as DNA, the CDR3 is TGTGCCAGCAGCTTGGTGGCGGGGACTAGCGGCAATGAGCAGTTCTTC. This encodes CASSLVAGTSGNEQFF.

This clone occurred once. The rearrangement links TRBV7-3 to TRBJ2-3; D not resolved. This CDR3 has 13 residues. Germline V lookup: CDR1 SGHTA, CDR2 FQGTGA. Trimming left V 5 bases short and J 0 bases short, with 6 bases between. CDR3 loop: CASSTTSTDTQYF. The CDR3 coding sequence is TGTGCCAGCAGCACGACTAGCACAGATACGCAGTATTTT. The variable domain in full, completed from reference TRBV7-3 and TRBJ2-3, reads GAGVSQTPSNKVTEKGKYVELRCDPISGHTALYWYRQSLGQGPEFLIYFQGTGAADDSGLPNDRFFAVRPEGSVSTLKIQRTERGDSAVYLCASSTTSTDTQYFGPGTRLTVL.

This chain joins TRBV18 and TRBJ2-1, with D tentatively TRBD2 (6 bases). V was trimmed by 2 bases and J by 8 bases, leaving 19 bases between them. CDR1 KGHSH and CDR2 LQKENI come from the germline V gene. The CDR3 has 16 amino acids. CDR3 amino acids: CASSPVVGTAVDEQFF. CDR3 in DNA: TGTGCCAGCTCACCAGTCGTCGGGACTGCGGTTGATGAGCAGTTCTTC. Looking up the rest from reference TRBV18 and TRBJ2-1 gives the full variable domain: NAGVMQNPRHLVRRRGQEARLRCSPMKGHSHVYWYRQLPEEGLKFMVYLQKENIIDESGMPKERFSAEFPKEGPSILRIQQVVRGDSAAYFCASSPVVGTAVDEQFFGPGTRLTVL.

The chain links TRBV29-1 to TRBJ1-5; maybe TRBD1 (5 bases). The germline V gene encodes CDR1 SQVTM and CDR2 ANQGSEA. V dropped 2 bases and J dropped 4 bases, with 9 bases sitting between them. The CDR3 covers 13 residues. The DNA for the CDR3 is TGCAGCGTTGAACAGGGAATTAATCAGCCCCAGCATTTT. Amino acid sequence: CSVEQGINQPQHF.

The rearrangement links TRBV20-1 to TRBJ2-5; tentatively, D is TRBD1 (5 bases). Trimming cost V 3 bases and J 4 bases, with 9 bases left between them. The CDR3 consists of 12 residues. Per germline, CDR1 DFQATT and CDR2 SNEGSKA (reference sequence). CDR3 sequence: CSASLQAETQYF. DNA of the CDR3: TGCAGTGCTAGTTTACAGGCAGAGACCCAGTACTTC.

CDR3 loop: CASSLAWGESQYEQYF. CDR3 nucleotide sequence: TGTGCCAGCAGCTTAGCGTGGGGGGAGAGCCAATACGAGCAGTACTTC. J is TRBJ2-7 and V is TRBV7-2; possibly TRBD2 for D (6 bases). This CDR3 comprises 16 residues. Germline CDR1 reads SGHTA; CDR2 reads FQGNSA. The germline V and J ends were trimmed by 0 bases and 4 bases, with 16 bases remaining between them.

The sample holds one count of this clone. This chain links TRBV5-1 with TRBJ2-5; 7 bases agree with TRBD1. From germline, CDR1 is SGHRS and CDR2 YFSETQ. CDR3 length equals 14 residues. Germline trimming cut 5 bases from V and 2 bases from J; bases unmatched to any gene: 6. CDR3 protein: CASRTGQPQETQYF. The CDR3 DNA follows: TGCGCCAGCAGAACGGGACAGCCACAAGAGACCCAGTACTTC.